Below are 9 T cell receptor beta chains sequenced from a single sample in a study of yellow fever vaccine responses in identical twins. TCRdb used MiXCR to reprocess the RT-PCR reads, holding one entry per CDR3 protein. Of roughly 15,000 distinct CDR3 sequences in the sample, about four fifths were seen once. This specimen was T cells from blood (PBMCs), unsorted or a sorted subset (not recorded which), taken before or after yellow fever vaccination (not recorded which). The source of these receptors is a woman between 18 and 30 years old who received the yellow fever vaccine.

The chain employs TRBV29-1 and TRBJ2-3; the match to TRBD2 covers 12 bases. Germline V CDR1 and CDR2: SQVTM, ANQGSEA. V gave up 7 bases and J gave up 2 bases; unmatched junction bases: 4. This CDR3 comprises 14 residues. CDR3 DNA: TGCAGCGCCACTAGCGGGAGGTACACAGATACGCAGTATTTT. Protein sequence: CSATSGRYTDTQYF.

In this sample, this clonotype turned up a few times. The rearrangement links TRBV7-6 to TRBJ1-2; D might be TRBD1 (5 bases). This CDR3 region has 15 residues. The germline V gene has CDR1 SGHVS and CDR2 FNYEAQ. With 5 bases removed from V and 4 bases from J, the gap between germline ends came to 17 bases. For the CDR3, the DNA is TGTGCCAGCAGCGGATCCCGGGACGGGGCCTATGGCTACACCTTC. This codes for CASSGSRDGAYGYTF. Filled out from reference TRBV7-6 and TRBJ1-2, the complete variable domain reads GAGVSQSPRYKVTKRGQDVALRCDPISGHVSLYWYRQALGQGPEFLTYFNYEAQQDKSGLPNDRFSAERPEGSISTLTIQRTEQRDSAMYRCASSGSRDGAYGYTFGSGTRLTVV.

This clonotype appeared a few times. The chain has TRBV11-2 and TRBJ1-1; D remains unclear. The ends were cut back, 5 bases at V and 0 bases at J, with 7 bases in the middle. The CDR3 contains 13 residues. Germline CDR1 reads SGHAT; CDR2 reads FQNNGV. The CDR3 here is CASSVSMNTEAFF. CDR3 nucleotide sequence: TGTGCCAGCAGCGTATCCATGAACACTGAAGCTTTCTTT.

The chain combines TRBV14 with TRBJ2-1; 9 bases align to TRBD1. The V and J ends lost 6 bases and 9 bases, in that order; junction bases with no gene match: 6. The CDR3 is made up of 13 amino acids. Germline V lookup: CDR1 SGHDN, CDR2 FVKESK. In nucleotides, the CDR3 is TGTGCCAGCAGTTGGGACAGGGCTGGTGAGCAGTTCTTC. Translation: CASSWDRAGEQFF.

The rearrangement links TRBV15 to TRBJ1-1, with 8 bases that match TRBD1. Germline V CDR1 and CDR2: LNHNV, YYDKDF (reference sequence). The CDR3 loop spans 17 amino acids. The V segment lost 1 base and the J segment 0 bases; nucleotides outside the gene matches: 7. This CDR3 is CATSRGDRGFMNTEAFF. In nucleotides, the CDR3 is TGTGCCACCAGCAGAGGTGACAGGGGTTTCATGAACACTGAAGCTTTCTTT. Full variable domain (missing parts from reference TRBV15 and TRBJ1-1): DAMVIQNPRYQVTQFGKPVTLSCSQTLNHNVMYWYQQKSSQAPKLLFHYYDKDFNNEADTPDNFQSRRPNTSFCFLDIRSPGLGDTAMYLCATSRGDRGFMNTEAFFGQGTRLTVV.

This clonotype has a handful of counts. The CDR3 sequence: CASSPARGTEAFF. The CDR3 region has the DNA TGTGCCAGCAGCCCTGCAAGAGGCACTGAAGCTTTCTTT. The chain recombines TRBV7-9 with TRBJ1-1; D ambiguous. V was pared by 5 bases and J by 4 bases, with 11 bases between. This CDR3 is built from 13 residues. CDR1 is SEHNR and CDR2 is FQNEAQ in the germline V gene (reference sequence).

This chain connects TRBV23-1 to TRBJ2-2; 7 bases agree with TRBD1. TRBV23-1 carries the ORF label, with uncertain function. This CDR3 is 16 amino acids long. V trimming: 0 bases; J trimming: 2 bases; junction bases outside the gene matches: 3. The CDR3 DNA sequence: TGCGCCAGCAGTCAATCGGGGACAGTTAACACCGGGGAGCTGTTTTTT. Encoded protein: CASSQSGTVNTGELFF.

The chain recombines TRBV5-8 with TRBJ2-1; possibly TRBD1 for D (5 bases). The germline V gene has CDR1 SGHTS and CDR2 YDEGEE. The CDR3 is 16 residues long. Trimming took 5 bases from V and 3 from J, leaving 18 bases between them. The CDR3 DNA reads as TGTGCCAGCAGTGTCCCGAGACAGAGGTACTACAATGAGCAGTTCTTC. Its protein is CASSVPRQRYYNEQFF.

The sample holds one count of this clonotype. V and J are TRBV10-1 and TRBJ1-5; perhaps TRBD1 as D (5 bases). V was clipped by 2 bases and J by 6 bases, with 14 bases between them. Germline loops: CDR1 WNHNN, CDR2 SYGVQD (reference sequence). The CDR3 runs to 15 residues. CDR3 sequence (DNA): TGCGCCAGCAGTGAGGAGGAAACGGGGCGTCAGCCCCAGCATTTT. Translating it yields CASSEEETGRQPQHF.